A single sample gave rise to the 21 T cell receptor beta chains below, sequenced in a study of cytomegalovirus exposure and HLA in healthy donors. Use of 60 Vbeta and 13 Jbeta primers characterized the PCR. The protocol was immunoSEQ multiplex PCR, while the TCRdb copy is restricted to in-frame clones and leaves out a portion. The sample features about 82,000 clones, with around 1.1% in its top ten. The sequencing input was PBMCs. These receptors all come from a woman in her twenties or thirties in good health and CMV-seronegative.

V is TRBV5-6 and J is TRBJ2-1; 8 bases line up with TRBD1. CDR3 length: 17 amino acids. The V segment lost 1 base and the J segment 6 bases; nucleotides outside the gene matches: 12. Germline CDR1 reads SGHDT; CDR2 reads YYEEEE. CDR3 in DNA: TGTGCCAGCAGCTTGTCTTTGACAGGGGCTACGAGCAATGAGCAGTTCTTC. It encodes CASSLSLTGATSNEQFF.

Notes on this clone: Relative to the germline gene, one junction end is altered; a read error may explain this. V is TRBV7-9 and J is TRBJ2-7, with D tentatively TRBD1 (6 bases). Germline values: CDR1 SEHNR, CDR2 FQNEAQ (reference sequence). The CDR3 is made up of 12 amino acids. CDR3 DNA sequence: TGTGCCAGCAGATTAGGACAGTACGAGCAGTACTTC. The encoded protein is CASRLGQYEQYF.

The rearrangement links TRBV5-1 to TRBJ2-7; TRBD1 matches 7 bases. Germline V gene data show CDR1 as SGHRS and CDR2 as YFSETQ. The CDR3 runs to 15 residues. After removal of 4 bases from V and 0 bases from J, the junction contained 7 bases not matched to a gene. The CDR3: CASSDLDRSSYEQYF. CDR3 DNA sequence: TGCGCCAGCAGCGACCTGGACAGGAGCTCCTACGAGCAGTACTTC.

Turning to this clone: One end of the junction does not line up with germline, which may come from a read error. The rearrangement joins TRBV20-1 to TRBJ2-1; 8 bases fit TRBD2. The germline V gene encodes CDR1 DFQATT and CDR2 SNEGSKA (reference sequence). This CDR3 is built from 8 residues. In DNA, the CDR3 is TGCAGTGCTAGCGGGGGGGTCTTC. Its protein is CSASGGVF.

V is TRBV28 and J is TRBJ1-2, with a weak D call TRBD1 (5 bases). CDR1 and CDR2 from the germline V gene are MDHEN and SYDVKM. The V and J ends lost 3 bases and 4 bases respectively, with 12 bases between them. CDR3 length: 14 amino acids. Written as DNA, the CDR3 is TGTGCCAGCAGTTTGACAGTCCCGTCCTATGGCTACACCTTC. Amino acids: CASSLTVPSYGYTF.

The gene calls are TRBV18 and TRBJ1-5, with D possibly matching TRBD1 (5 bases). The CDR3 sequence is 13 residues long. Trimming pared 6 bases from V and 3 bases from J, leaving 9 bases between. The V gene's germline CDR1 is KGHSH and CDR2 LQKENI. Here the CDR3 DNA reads TGTGCCAGCTCTCAGGGTCTCAATCAGCCCCAGCATTTT. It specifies CASSQGLNQPQHF.

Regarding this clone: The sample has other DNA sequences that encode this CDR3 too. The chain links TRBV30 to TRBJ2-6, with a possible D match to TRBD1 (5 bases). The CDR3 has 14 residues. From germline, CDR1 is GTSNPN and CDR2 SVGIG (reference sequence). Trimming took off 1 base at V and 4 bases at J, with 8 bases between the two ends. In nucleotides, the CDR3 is TGTGCCTGGAGTGAGACAGCGGGGGCCAACGTCCTGACTTTC. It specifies CAWSETAGANVLTF.

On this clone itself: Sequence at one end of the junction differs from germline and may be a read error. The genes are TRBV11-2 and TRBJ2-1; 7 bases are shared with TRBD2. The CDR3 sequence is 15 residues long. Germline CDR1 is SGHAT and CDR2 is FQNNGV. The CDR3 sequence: CASSLVGGGPSFLVF. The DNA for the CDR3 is TGTGCCAGCAGCTTAGTCGGGGGAGGGCCCTCTTTTTTGGTCTTC. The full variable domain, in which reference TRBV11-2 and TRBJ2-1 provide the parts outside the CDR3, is EAGVAQSPRYKIIEKRQSVAFWCNPISGHATLYWYQQILGQGPKLLIQFQNNGVVDDSQLPKDRFSAERLKGVDSTLKIQPAKLEDSAVYLCASSLVGGGPSFLVFGPGTRLTVL.

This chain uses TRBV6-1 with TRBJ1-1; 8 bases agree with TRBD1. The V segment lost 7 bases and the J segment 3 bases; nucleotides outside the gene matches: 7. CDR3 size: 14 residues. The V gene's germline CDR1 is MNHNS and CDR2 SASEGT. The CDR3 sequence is CASTLDRADTEAFF. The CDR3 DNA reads TGTGCCAGCACCCTGGACAGGGCCGACACTGAAGCTTTCTTT.

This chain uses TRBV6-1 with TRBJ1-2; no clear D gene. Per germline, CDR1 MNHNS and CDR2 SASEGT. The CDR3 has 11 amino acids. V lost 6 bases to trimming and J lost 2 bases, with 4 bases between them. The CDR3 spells CASRHNYGYTF. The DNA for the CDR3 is TGTGCCAGCAGACACAACTATGGCTACACCTTC.

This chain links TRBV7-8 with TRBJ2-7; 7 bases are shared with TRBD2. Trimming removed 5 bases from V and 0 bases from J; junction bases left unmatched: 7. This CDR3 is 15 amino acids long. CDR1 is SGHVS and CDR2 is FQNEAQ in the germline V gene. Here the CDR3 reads CASSRSGASSYEQYF. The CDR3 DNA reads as TGTGCCAGCAGCCGCAGCGGGGCCAGCTCCTACGAGCAGTACTTC.

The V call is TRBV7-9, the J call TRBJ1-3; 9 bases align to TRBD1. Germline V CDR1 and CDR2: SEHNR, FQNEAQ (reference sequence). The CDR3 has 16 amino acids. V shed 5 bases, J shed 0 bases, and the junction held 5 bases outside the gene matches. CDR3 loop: CASSHRQGDSGNTIYF. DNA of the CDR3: TGTGCCAGCAGCCACCGACAGGGGGACTCTGGAAACACCATATATTTT.

The DNA of the CDR3 is TGTGCCAGCAGTGAATCCCGCGGCCAGAACACCGGGGAGCTGTTTTTT. Its translation is CASSESRGQNTGELFF. The chain is built from TRBV25-1 and TRBJ2-2, with unresolved D. Trimming pared 1 base from V and 1 base from J, leaving 10 bases between. Germline assignment: CDR1 MGHDK and CDR2 SYGVNS. This CDR3 contains 16 residues.

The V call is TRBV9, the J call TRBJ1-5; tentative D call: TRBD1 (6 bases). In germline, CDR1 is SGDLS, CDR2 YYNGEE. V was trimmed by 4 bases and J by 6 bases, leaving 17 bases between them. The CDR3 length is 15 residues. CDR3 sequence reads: CASSPGSGQGQPQHF. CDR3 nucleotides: TGTGCCAGCAGCCCCGGTTCGGGACAAGGTCAGCCCCAGCATTTT.

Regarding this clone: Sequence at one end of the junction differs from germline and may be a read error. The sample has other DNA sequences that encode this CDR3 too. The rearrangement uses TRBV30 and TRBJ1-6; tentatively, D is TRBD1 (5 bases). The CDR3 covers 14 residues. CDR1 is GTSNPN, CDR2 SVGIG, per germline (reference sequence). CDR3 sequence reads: CAWRSGSQNSPLHF. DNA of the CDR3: TGTGCCTGGAGATCAGGGTCCCAAAATTCACCCCTACACTTT.

CDR3: CASSLDSNTEAFF. The DNA of the CDR3 is TGTGCCAGCAGCTTGGACAGTAACACTGAAGCTTTCTTT. The chain carries TRBV5-5 and TRBJ1-1, with D hard to call. Germline CDR1 SGHKS, CDR2 YYEKEE (reference sequence). V lost 0 bases, J lost 2 bases, and 5 bases lay in between. The CDR3 totals 13 residues.

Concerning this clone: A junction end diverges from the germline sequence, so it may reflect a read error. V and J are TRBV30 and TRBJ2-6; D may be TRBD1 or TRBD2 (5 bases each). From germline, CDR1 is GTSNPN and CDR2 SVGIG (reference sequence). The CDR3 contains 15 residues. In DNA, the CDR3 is TGTGCCGGGAGTGTTAGGGGTGGCGGGGCCAACGTCCTGACTTTC. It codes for CAGSVRGGGANVLTF.

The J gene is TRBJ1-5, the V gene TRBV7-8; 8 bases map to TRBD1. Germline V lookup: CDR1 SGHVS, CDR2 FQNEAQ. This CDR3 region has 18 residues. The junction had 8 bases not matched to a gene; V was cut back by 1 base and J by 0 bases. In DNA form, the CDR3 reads TGTGCCAGCAGCTTAGGAAGGGACAGGCCTTATAGCAATCAGCCCCAGCATTTT. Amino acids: CASSLGRDRPYSNQPQHF.

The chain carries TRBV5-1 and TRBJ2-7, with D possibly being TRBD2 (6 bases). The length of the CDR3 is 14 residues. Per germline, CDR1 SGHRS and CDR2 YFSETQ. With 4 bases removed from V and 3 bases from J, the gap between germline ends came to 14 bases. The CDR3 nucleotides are TGCGCCAGCAGCCTGGAGGGTGAGGGCTACGAGCAGTACTTC. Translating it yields CASSLEGEGYEQYF.

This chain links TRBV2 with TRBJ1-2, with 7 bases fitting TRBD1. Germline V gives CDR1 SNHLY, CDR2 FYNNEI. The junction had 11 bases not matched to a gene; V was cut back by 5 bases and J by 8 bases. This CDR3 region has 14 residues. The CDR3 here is CASSTSDRRRGYTF. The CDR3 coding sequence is TGTGCCAGCAGTACCTCGGACAGGCGTCGGGGCTACACCTTC.

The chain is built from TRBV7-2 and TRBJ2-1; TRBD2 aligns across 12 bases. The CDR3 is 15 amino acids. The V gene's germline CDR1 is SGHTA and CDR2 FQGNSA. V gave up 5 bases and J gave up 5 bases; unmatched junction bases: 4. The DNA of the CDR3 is TGTGCCAGCAGCACAGCTAGCGGGGGGGACAATGAGCAGTTCTTC. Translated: CASSTASGGDNEQFF.